A single sample is the source of the 10 T cell receptor beta chains below, sequenced in a study of blood T cell repertoires in COVID-19. The method was immunoSEQ multiplex PCR; TCRdb's version includes in-frame clones alone and lacks a portion of them. The profile shows about 280,000 clones, 88% of them singletons. Material: PBMCs or T cells enriched from blood (not recorded which). The receptors come from an older woman in a cohort exposed to, infected with or recovered from COVID-19 (not recorded which).

The V and J genes are TRBV7-3 and TRBJ2-7, with 12 bases aligning to TRBD2. V trimming: 2 bases; J trimming: 6 bases; junction bases outside the gene matches: 8. The germline V gene encodes CDR1 SGHTA and CDR2 FQGTGA. The CDR3 covers 16 residues. CDR3 coding DNA: TGTGCCAGCAGCTTAGAAGCAGCTAGCGGGAGGGTCGAGCAGTACTTC. It specifies CASSLEAASGRVEQYF.

The CDR3 spells CASSRWTAVYSGANVLTF. CDR3 nucleotide sequence: TGTGCCAGCAGCCGATGGACAGCAGTTTACTCTGGGGCCAACGTCCTGACTTTC. This sequence joins TRBV5-8 and TRBJ2-6; D is possibly TRBD1 (6 bases). Germline CDR1 is SGHTS and CDR2 is YDEGEE. The ends were cut back, 4 bases at V and 0 bases at J, with 17 bases in the middle. CDR3 size: 18 residues. Drawing the rest from reference TRBV5-8 and TRBJ2-6, the complete variable domain is EAGVTQSPTHLIKTRGQQATLRCSPISGHTSVYWYQQALGLGLQFLLWYDEGEERNRGNFPPRFSGRQFPNYSSELNVNALELEDSALYLCASSRWTAVYSGANVLTFGAGSRLTVL.

The chain joins TRBV7-9 to TRBJ2-5, with D possibly TRBD2 on 6 matching bases. CDR1 and CDR2 (germline): SEHNR, FQNEAQ (reference sequence). V was trimmed by 3 bases and J by 5 bases, leaving 13 bases between them. This CDR3 is 14 amino acids long. CDR3 nucleotides: TGTGCCAGCAGCTTCTCAGGAGGGACGGAGACCCAGTACTTC. Translating gives CASSFSGGTETQYF. The entire variable domain, with the rest obtained from reference TRBV7-9 and TRBJ2-5, is as follows: DTGVSQNPRHKITKRGQNVTFRCDPISEHNRLYWYRQTLGQGPEFLTYFQNEAQLEKSRLLSDRFSAERPKGSFSTLEIQRTEQGDSAMYLCASSFSGGTETQYFGPGTRLLVL.

V and J are TRBV20-1 and TRBJ1-2, with TRBD1 as a possible D gene (6 bases). Trimming shortened V by 3 bases and J by 3 bases, and 20 bases separated the two germline ends. Germline V lookup: CDR1 DFQATT, CDR2 SNEGSKA (reference sequence). This CDR3 comprises 16 residues. CDR3 amino acids: CSASRHHRAGDYGYTF. CDR3 nucleotides: TGCAGTGCTAGTCGGCATCACAGGGCAGGGGACTATGGCTACACCTTC.

There are a few counts of this clone. The rearrangement joins TRBV6-2 or TRBV6-3 to TRBJ2-7; 7 bases map to TRBD1. CDR3 size: 14 residues. The germline CDR1 and CDR2 sequences are MNHEY and SVGEGT. The J segment lost 2 bases and the V segment lost 5 bases, leaving 6 bases of the junction unmatched. CDR3 nucleotide sequence: TGTGCCAGCAGTATTACCGGGACAGCCTACGAGCAGTACTTC. Translated: CASSITGTAYEQYF.

This chain connects TRBV6-5 to TRBJ2-1; TRBD2 agrees at 8 bases. The V segment lost 6 bases and the J segment 10 bases; nucleotides outside the gene matches: 14. The CDR3 runs 15 residues. Germline V gene data show CDR1 as MNHEY and CDR2 as SVGAGI. The chain's CDR3 is CASSPSGLDPREQFF. The CDR3 bases are TGTGCCAGCAGCCCCTCGGGACTAGATCCAAGGGAGCAGTTCTTC.

This sequence joins TRBV5-1 and TRBJ2-7; D may be TRBD1 (5 bases). The V end was cut by 1 base, the J end by 2 bases, with 13 bases between. Germline CDR1 SGHRS, CDR2 YFSETQ. The CDR3 runs 15 residues. This CDR3 is CASSLSGGATYEQYF. The DNA of the CDR3 is TGCGCCAGCAGCTTGTCAGGTGGGGCGACCTACGAGCAGTACTTC. The full variable domain, rest sourced from reference TRBV5-1 and TRBJ2-7, is KAGVTQTPRYLIKTRGQQVTLSCSPISGHRSVSWYQQTPGQGLQFLFEYFSETQRNKGNFPGRFSGRQFSNSRSEMNVSTLELGDSALYLCASSLSGGATYEQYFGPGTRLTVT.

V is TRBV28 and J is TRBJ2-3; the match to TRBD2 covers 8 bases. J was trimmed by 5 bases and V by 3 bases; bases with no gene match: 4. The CDR3 has 14 amino acids. Germline lookup yields CDR1 MDHEN and CDR2 SYDVKM. CDR3 sequence (DNA): TGTGCCAGCAGTTTTCCTGCGGGAGGAGATACGCAGTATTTT. Translating gives CASSFPAGGDTQYF.

This CDR3 reads CASSSSPLGLAGVRSPYEQYF. The CDR3 nucleotides are TGTGCCAGCAGTTCTTCTCCCCTGGGACTAGCGGGAGTCAGATCCCCCTACGAGCAGTACTTC. The chain has TRBV28 and TRBJ2-7; 14 bases are shared with TRBD2. This CDR3 is 21 amino acids long. Germline CDR1 reads MDHEN; CDR2 reads SYDVKM. The ends lost 4 bases at V and 2 bases at J; junction bases unmatched: 19.

The J gene is TRBJ1-3, the V gene TRBV7-9, with D perhaps matching TRBD1 (5 bases). This CDR3 spans 18 amino acids. V was pared by 1 base and J by 2 bases, with 18 bases between. The germline CDR1 and CDR2 sequences are SEHNR and FQNEAQ (reference sequence). This CDR3 is CASSLETRRREAGNTIYF. The CDR3 DNA reads TGTGCCAGCAGCTTAGAAACCCGTCGCAGGGAGGCTGGAAACACCATATATTTT.